This T cell receptor beta chain was profiled in a study of blood T cell repertoires in COVID-19. On the study more broadly: Acute and convalescent COVID-19 samples came from the United States, Italy and Spain.

Original analysis: Reference gene primer amplification yielded estimated nucleated cell counts. Repertoires were generated with immunoSEQ multiplex PCR, while TCRdb's copy carries only in-frame clones and drops some. V, J and clone size are taken as reported in that table, and D and trimming were inferred from the DNA itself. The table includes roughly 410,000 clones, over 75% detected once. Per the germline V gene, CDR1 is WNHNN and CDR2 is SYGVQD (reference sequence). The CDR3 covers 15 residues. The V and J ends lost 4 bases and 8 bases respectively, with 20 bases between them. V gene TRBV10-1 combines with J gene TRBJ1-2, with D possibly TRBD1 on 5 matching bases. The sequencing sample was made of peripheral blood. The TCR sequence derives from a woman aged 40 to 49 with COVID-19, enrolled during active disease. The CDR3 loop is CASSAPLRGLGGYTF. CDR3 in DNA: TGCGCCAGCAGTGCTCCACTTAGGGGTTTAGGAGGCTACACCTTC.